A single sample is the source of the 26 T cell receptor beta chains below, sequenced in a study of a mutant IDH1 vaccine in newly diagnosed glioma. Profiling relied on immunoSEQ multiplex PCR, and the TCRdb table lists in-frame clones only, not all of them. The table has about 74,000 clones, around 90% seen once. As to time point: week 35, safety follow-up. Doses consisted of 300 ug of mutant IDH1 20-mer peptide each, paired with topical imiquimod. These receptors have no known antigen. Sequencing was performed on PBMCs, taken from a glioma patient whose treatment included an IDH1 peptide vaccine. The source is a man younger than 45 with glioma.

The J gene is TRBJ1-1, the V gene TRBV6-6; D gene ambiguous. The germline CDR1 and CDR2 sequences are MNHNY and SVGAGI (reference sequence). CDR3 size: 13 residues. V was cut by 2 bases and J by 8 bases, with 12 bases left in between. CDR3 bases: TGTGCCAGCAGTTACCCAGGACGGCACGAAGCTTTCTTT. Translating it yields CASSYPGRHEAFF.

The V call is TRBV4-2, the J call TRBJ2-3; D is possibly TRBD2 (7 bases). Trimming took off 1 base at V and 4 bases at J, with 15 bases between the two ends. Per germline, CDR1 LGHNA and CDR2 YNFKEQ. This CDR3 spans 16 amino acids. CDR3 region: CASSQGGRGSSDTQYF. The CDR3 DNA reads TGTGCCAGCAGCCAAGGGGGGCGCGGGAGTTCAGATACGCAGTATTTT.

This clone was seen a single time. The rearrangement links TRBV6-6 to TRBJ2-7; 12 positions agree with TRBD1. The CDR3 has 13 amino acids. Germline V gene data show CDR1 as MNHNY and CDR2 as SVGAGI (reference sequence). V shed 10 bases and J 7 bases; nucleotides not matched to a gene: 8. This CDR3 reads CATSGTGGIEQYF. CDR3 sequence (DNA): TGTGCCACTTCCGGGACAGGGGGCATAGAGCAGTACTTC.

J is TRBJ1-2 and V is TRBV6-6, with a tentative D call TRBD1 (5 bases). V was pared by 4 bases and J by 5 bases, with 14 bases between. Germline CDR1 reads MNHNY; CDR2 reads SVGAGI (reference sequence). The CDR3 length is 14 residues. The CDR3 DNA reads TGTGCCAGCAGTTCCGGGGGAGAGGGGTATGGCTACACCTTC. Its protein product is CASSSGGEGYGYTF.

The CDR3 here is CASSFEDAGPLHF. Here the CDR3 DNA reads TGTGCCAGCAGTTTTGAAGATGCTGGACCCCTCCACTTT. The V and J genes are TRBV6-6 and TRBJ1-6; D is ambiguous. The CDR3 sequence is 13 residues long. V was pared by 4 bases and J by 12 bases, with 13 bases between. CDR1 and CDR2 from the germline V gene are MNHNY and SVGAGI (reference sequence).

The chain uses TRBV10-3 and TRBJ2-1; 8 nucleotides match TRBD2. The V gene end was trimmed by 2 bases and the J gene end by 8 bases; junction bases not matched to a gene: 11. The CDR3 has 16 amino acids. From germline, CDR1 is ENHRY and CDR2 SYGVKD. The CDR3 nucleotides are TGTGCCATCAGTGAGGATGGAACGGGGGGGAACGATGAGCAGTTCTTC. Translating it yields CAISEDGTGGNDEQFF.

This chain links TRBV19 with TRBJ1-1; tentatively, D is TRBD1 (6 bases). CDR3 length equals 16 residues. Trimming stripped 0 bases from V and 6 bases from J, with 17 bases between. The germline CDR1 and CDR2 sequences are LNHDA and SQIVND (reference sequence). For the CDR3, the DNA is TGTGCCAGTAGTATAGACGTGATCCAGGGGAGAGCTGAAGCTTTCTTT. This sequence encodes CASSIDVIQGRAEAFF.

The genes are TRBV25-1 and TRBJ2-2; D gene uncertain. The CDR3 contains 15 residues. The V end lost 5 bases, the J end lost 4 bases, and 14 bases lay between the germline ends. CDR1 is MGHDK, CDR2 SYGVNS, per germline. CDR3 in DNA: TGTGCCAGCAGTTCACACTCTCCTGTCACCGGGGAGCTGTTTTTT. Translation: CASSSHSPVTGELFF. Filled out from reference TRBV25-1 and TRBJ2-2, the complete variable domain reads EADIYQTPRYLVIGTGKKITLECSQTMGHDKMYWYQQDPGMELHLIHYSYGVNSTEKGDLSSESTVSRIRTEHFPLTLESARPSHTSQYLCASSSHSPVTGELFFGEGSRLTVL.

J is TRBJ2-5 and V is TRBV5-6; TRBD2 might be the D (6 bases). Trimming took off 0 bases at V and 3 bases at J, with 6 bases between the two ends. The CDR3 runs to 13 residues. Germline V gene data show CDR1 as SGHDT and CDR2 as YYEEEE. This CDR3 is CASSLGREETQYF. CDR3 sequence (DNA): TGTGCCAGCAGCTTGGGGAGGGAAGAGACCCAGTACTTC. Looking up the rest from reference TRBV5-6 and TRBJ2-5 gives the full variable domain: DAGVTQSPTHLIKTRGQQVTLRCSPKSGHDTVSWYQQALGQGPQFIFQYYEEEERQRGNFPDRFSGHQFPNYSSELNVNALLLGDSALYLCASSLGREETQYFGPGTRLLVL.

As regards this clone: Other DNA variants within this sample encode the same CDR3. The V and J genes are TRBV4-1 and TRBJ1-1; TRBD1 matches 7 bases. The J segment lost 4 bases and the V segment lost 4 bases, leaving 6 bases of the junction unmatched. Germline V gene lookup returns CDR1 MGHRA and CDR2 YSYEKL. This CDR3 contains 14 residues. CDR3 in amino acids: CASSPGGLSTEAFF. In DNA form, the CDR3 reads TGCGCCAGCAGCCCAGGGGGTCTGTCCACTGAAGCTTTCTTT.

DNA for the CDR3: TGTGCCAGCAGCTCCCTACCCGTCCTAGGAGGGGCCAACGTCCTGACTTTC. Its translation: CASSSLPVLGGANVLTF. The chain uses TRBV7-3 and TRBJ2-6, with no clear D. This CDR3 has 17 amino acids. The V and J ends lost 4 bases and 4 bases respectively, with 17 bases between them. Germline loops: CDR1 SGHTA, CDR2 FQGTGA.

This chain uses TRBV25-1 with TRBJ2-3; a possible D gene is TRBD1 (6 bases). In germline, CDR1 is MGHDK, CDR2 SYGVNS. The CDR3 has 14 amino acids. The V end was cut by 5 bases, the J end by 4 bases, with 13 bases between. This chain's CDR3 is CASSKTSGADTQYF. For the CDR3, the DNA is TGTGCCAGCAGTAAGACCTCAGGGGCAGATACGCAGTATTTT.

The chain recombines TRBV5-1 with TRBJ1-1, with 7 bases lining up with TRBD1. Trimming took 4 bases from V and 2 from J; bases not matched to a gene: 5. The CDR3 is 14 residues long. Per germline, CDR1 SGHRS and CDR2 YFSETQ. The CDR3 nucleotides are TGCGCCAGCAGCCGGGACAGACCAAACACTGAAGCTTTCTTT. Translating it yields CASSRDRPNTEAFF. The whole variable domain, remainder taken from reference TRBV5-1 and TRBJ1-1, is KAGVTQTPRYLIKTRGQQVTLSCSPISGHRSVSWYQQTPGQGLQFLFEYFSETQRNKGNFPGRFSGRQFSNSRSEMNVSTLELGDSALYLCASSRDRPNTEAFFGQGTRLTVV.

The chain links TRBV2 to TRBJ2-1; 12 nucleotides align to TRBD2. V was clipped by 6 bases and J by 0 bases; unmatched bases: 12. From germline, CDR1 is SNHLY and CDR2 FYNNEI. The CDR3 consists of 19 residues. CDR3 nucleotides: TGTGCCAGCAGAGGCACTAGCGGGGGGCCTCCGAGCTCCTACAATGAGCAGTTCTTC. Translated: CASRGTSGGPPSSYNEQFF.

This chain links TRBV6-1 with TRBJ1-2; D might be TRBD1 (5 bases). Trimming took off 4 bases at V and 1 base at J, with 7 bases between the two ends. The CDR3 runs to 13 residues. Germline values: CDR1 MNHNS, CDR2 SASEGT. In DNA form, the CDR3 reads TGTGCCAGCAGTGGTACAGGTAACTATGGCTACACCTTC. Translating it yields CASSGTGNYGYTF.

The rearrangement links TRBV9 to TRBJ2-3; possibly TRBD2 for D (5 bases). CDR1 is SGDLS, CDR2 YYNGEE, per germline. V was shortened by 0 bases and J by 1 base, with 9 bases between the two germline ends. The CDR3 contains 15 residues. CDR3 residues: CASSVVGDGTDTQYF. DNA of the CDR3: TGTGCCAGCAGCGTAGTCGGGGATGGCACAGATACGCAGTATTTT.

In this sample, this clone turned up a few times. The CDR3: CASRMGPKAFF. In DNA form, the CDR3 reads TGTGCCAGCAGGATGGGACCGAAAGCTTTCTTT. The V gene is TRBV27, the J gene TRBJ1-1; D is perhaps TRBD1 (5 bases). The CDR3 sequence is 11 residues long. Germline V gene lookup returns CDR1 MNHEY and CDR2 SMNVEV (reference sequence). The ends were cut back, 6 bases at V and 9 bases at J, with 11 bases in the middle.

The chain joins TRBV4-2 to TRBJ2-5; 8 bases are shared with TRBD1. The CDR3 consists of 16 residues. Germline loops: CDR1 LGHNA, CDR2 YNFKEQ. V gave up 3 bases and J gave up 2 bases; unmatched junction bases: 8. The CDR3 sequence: CASSHQYRGSQETQYF. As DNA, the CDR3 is TGTGCCAGCAGCCACCAATACAGGGGGAGTCAAGAGACCCAGTACTTC.

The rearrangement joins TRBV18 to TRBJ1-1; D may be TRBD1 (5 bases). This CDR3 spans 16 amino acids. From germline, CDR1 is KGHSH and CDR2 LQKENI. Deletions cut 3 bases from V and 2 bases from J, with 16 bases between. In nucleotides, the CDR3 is TGTGCCAGCTCACCGGTCAGGGCACCTTTAAACACTGAAGCTTTCTTT. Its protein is CASSPVRAPLNTEAFF.

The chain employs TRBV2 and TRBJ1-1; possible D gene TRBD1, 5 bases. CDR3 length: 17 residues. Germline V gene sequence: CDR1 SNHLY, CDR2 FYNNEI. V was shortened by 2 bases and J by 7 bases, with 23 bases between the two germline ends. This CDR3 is CASSESFRVADRGEAFF. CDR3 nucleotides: TGTGCCAGCAGTGAAAGCTTCCGCGTGGCGGATAGGGGTGAAGCTTTCTTT.

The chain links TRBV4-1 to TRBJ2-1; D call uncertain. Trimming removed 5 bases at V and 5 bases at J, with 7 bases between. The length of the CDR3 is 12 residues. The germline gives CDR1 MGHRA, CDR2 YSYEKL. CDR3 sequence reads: CASSRDNNEQFF. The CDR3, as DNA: TGCGCCAGCAGCAGGGATAACAATGAGCAGTTCTTC.

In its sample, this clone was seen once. The CDR3 protein is CASRGGPNEKLFF. The DNA for the CDR3 is TGCGCCAGCAGGGGGGGTCCTAATGAAAAACTGTTTTTT. J is TRBJ1-4 and V is TRBV5-1, with a weak D call TRBD1 (5 bases). The V gene lost 5 bases and the J gene lost 3 bases, with 8 bases spanning the gap. The CDR3 sequence is 13 residues long. Germline V lookup: CDR1 SGHRS, CDR2 YFSETQ.

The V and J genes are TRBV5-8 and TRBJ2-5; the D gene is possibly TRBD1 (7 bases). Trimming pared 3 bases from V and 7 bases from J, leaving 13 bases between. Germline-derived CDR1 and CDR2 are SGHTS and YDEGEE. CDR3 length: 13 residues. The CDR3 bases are TGTGCCAGCAGCTCGGGACAGACTAGGACCCAGTACTTC. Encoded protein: CASSSGQTRTQYF.

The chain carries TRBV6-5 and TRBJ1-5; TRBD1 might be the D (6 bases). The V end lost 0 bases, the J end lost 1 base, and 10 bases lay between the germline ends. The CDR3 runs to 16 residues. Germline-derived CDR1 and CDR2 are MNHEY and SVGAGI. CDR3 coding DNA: TGTGCCAGCAGTTACTCGGCGGGGGCAAGCAATCAGCCCCAGCATTTT. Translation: CASSYSAGASNQPQHF.

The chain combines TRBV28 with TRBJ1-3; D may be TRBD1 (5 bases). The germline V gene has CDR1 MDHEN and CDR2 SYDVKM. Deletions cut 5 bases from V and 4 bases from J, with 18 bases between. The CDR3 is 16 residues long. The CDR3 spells CASSPRDSIEGNTIYF. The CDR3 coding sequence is TGTGCCAGCAGTCCTCGGGACTCCATCGAAGGAAACACCATATATTTT.

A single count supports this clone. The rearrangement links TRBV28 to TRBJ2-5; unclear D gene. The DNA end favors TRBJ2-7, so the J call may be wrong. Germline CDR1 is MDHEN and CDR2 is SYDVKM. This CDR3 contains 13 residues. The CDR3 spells CASIEDSSYEQYF. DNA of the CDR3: TGTGCCAGCATAGAGGATAGCTCCTACGAGCAGTACTTC.